This T cell receptor (beta chain) derives from a study of T cell repertoires in cytomegalovirus infection. This clonotype was counted at least ten times. The CDR3 is made up of 13 amino acids. CDR1 and CDR2 (germline): SGHVS, FQNEAQ. The ends were cut back, 5 bases at V and 4 bases at J, with 11 bases in the middle. TCRdb reprocessed the reads via MiXCR and lists one record per CDR3 protein. Among under 200,000 distinct CDR3 sequences listed, about a tenth were seen once. This TCR derives from a human donor in good health (CMV status not recorded). Some clones in this sample may be carry-over from other donors' samples. V and J are TRBV7-8 and TRBJ1-1; possible D gene TRBD1, 6 bases. Source material: PBMCs. The CDR3 nucleotides are TGTGCCAGCAGCATCAAACAGGGCACTGAAGCTTTCTTT. Protein product: CASSIKQGTEAFF.